What follows are 15 T cell receptor beta chains derived from one specimen sequenced in a study of cytomegalovirus exposure and HLA in healthy donors. This PCR relied on a set of 60 Vbeta primers and 13 Jbeta primers. Profiled with immunoSEQ multiplex PCR; TCRdb holds only in-frame clones, not every one. Among about 170,000 clones listed, more than 60% were seen once. What was sequenced was PBMCs. These receptors all stem from a female donor in good health and CMV-seronegative.

This chain uses TRBV28 with TRBJ2-7, with D perhaps matching TRBD1 (6 bases). V was clipped by 5 bases and J by 3 bases, with 11 bases between them. CDR1 is MDHEN, CDR2 SYDVKM, per germline. The CDR3 extends over 13 amino acids. The CDR3, as DNA: TGTGCCAGCAGTAACAGGGTCGACTACGAGCAGTACTTC. It yields the protein CASSNRVDYEQYF.

V is TRBV6-6 and J is TRBJ2-5, with D perhaps TRBD1 (5 bases). Matching the DNA end better, TRBJ2-7 makes the J call doubtful. Per germline, CDR1 MNHNY and CDR2 SVGAGI (reference sequence). The CDR3 loop spans 14 amino acids. CDR3 sequence reads: CASSFLGPLYEQYF. CDR3 nucleotide sequence: TGTGCCAGCAGTTTTTTGGGGCCTCTCTACGAGCAGTACTTC.

The rearrangement uses TRBV5-1 and TRBJ2-7; no clear D. Trimming removed 4 bases at V and 5 bases at J, with 13 bases between. This CDR3 has 13 residues. CDR1 and CDR2 (germline): SGHRS, YFSETQ. The CDR3 nucleotides are TGCGCCAGCAGCGACACAGTGATAGACGAGCAGTACTTC. It translates to CASSDTVIDEQYF.

This clone was found a few times. The rearrangement uses TRBV30 and TRBJ1-1, with a possible D match to TRBD1 (5 bases). The CDR3 totals 14 residues. V lost 4 bases and J lost 0, with 12 bases in between. Germline V gene lookup returns CDR1 GTSNPN and CDR2 SVGIG (reference sequence). CDR3 coding DNA: TGTGCCTGGACGCAGGGAATAATGAACACTGAAGCTTTCTTT. Translation gives CAWTQGIMNTEAFF. The full variable domain, with the rest looked up from reference TRBV30 and TRBJ1-1, is SQTIHQWPATLVQPVGSPLSLECTVEGTSNPNLYWYRQAAGRGLQLLFYSVGIGQISSEVPQNLSASRPQDRQFILSSKKLLLSDSGFYLCAWTQGIMNTEAFFGQGTRLTVV.

The CDR3 region is CASSEFLAGGMGETQYF. The CDR3 coding sequence is TGTGCCAGCAGTGAATTCCTAGCGGGGGGAATGGGAGAGACCCAGTACTTC. The chain combines TRBV6-1 with TRBJ2-5; 11 bases agree with TRBD2. Germline V gives CDR1 MNHNS, CDR2 SASEGT. The trim removed 2 bases at V and 4 bases at J, leaving 9 bases unmatched. The CDR3 is 17 amino acids.

V is TRBV28 and J is TRBJ2-1; 7 bases map to TRBD2. V shed 5 bases, J shed 4 bases, and the junction held 11 bases outside the gene matches. CDR3 length: 16 amino acids. Germline CDR1 and CDR2: MDHEN and SYDVKM. The CDR3 nucleotides read TGTGCCAGCAGTGGGGGAGGGACCAACCTTTACAATGAGCAGTTCTTC. Translating gives CASSGGGTNLYNEQFF.

The V gene is TRBV4-3, the J gene TRBJ1-6, with a tentative D call TRBD1 (6 bases). Trimming cost V 4 bases and J 3 bases, with 10 bases left between them. Germline V gives CDR1 LGHNA, CDR2 YSLEER. CDR3 size: 15 residues. In nucleotides, the CDR3 is TGCGCCAGCAGCCGAGCGGGACACTATAATTCACCCCTCCACTTT. It translates to CASSRAGHYNSPLHF.

The chain recombines TRBV5-1 with TRBJ2-3, with 8 bases fitting TRBD2. Per germline, CDR1 SGHRS and CDR2 YFSETQ. V trimming: 0 bases; J trimming: 1 base; junction bases outside the gene matches: 4. CDR3 length: 16 amino acids. The DNA of the CDR3 is TGCGCCAGCAGCTTGGGTCCAGCGGGAGGCACAGATACGCAGTATTTT. As protein: CASSLGPAGGTDTQYF. Filled out from reference TRBV5-1 and TRBJ2-3, the complete variable domain reads KAGVTQTPRYLIKTRGQQVTLSCSPISGHRSVSWYQQTPGQGLQFLFEYFSETQRNKGNFPGRFSGRQFSNSRSEMNVSTLELGDSALYLCASSLGPAGGTDTQYFGPGTRLTVL.

This chain links TRBV6-1 with TRBJ2-3; no reliable D call. V lost 0 bases, J lost 2 bases, and 12 bases lay in between. Germline V gives CDR1 MNHNS, CDR2 SASEGT. CDR3 length equals 16 residues. In DNA form, the CDR3 reads TGTGCCAGCAGTGAAGCGGCAGCGCGGCCCACAGATACGCAGTATTTT. Its translation is CASSEAAARPTDTQYF.

By frequency in the sample, this clone is medium-sized. This chain uses TRBV27 with TRBJ1-6; 7 bases match TRBD1. Trimming at V came to 4 bases and at J to 9 bases, leaving 6 bases not matched to a gene. In germline, CDR1 is MNHEY, CDR2 SMNVEV (reference sequence). The CDR3 spans 14 residues. The CDR3: CASSSGGEVSPLHF. The CDR3 coding sequence is TGTGCCAGCAGTTCAGGGGGTGAGGTTTCACCCCTCCACTTT.

This chain connects TRBV14 to TRBJ1-3; D is uncertain. Between the trimmed V and J ends, which lost 4 bases and 4 bases, there was a span of 8 bases. Germline V lookup: CDR1 SGHDN, CDR2 FVKESK. The CDR3 covers 13 residues. CDR3 sequence: CASSLFLGNTIYF. The CDR3, as DNA: TGTGCCAGCAGCCTTTTCCTCGGAAACACCATATATTTT. Full variable domain (rest looked up from reference TRBV14 and TRBJ1-3): EAGVTQFPSHSVIEKGQTVTLRCDPISGHDNLYWYRRVMGKEIKFLLHFVKESKQDESGMPNNRFLAERTGGTYSTLKVQPAELEDSGVYFCASSLFLGNTIYFGEGSWLTVV.

In regard to this clone: A junction boundary mismatches the germline segment, possibly from a read error. The rearrangement joins TRBV7-9 to TRBJ1-4; D is undetermined. CDR3 size: 15 residues. Germline V gene data show CDR1 as SEHNR and CDR2 as FQNEAQ (reference sequence). CDR3 in DNA: TGTTCCAGCAGCTTAAGTGTCGCCGGGAATGAAAAACTGTTTTTT. Protein product: CSSSLSVAGNEKLFF.

This chain joins TRBV15 and TRBJ2-7; 7 bases match TRBD1. Germline loops: CDR1 LNHNV, CDR2 YYDKDF (reference sequence). The CDR3 has 14 amino acids. J lost 7 bases, V lost 3 bases, and 9 bases had no gene match. CDR3 in amino acids: CATSRATGAREQYF. The CDR3 DNA reads as TGTGCCACCAGCAGGGCCACAGGGGCGAGAGAGCAGTACTTC.

This sequence joins TRBV11-2 and TRBJ2-5, with a weak D call TRBD1 (5 bases). The V gene's germline CDR1 is SGHAT and CDR2 FQNNGV. The length of the CDR3 is 16 residues. The germline V and J ends were trimmed by 4 bases and 5 bases, with 20 bases remaining between them. In DNA form, the CDR3 reads TGTGCCAGCAGCTCCCAAAGTGCCCAGGGCTGGGAGACCCAGTACTTC. This gives the protein CASSSQSAQGWETQYF.

The V call is TRBV5-8, the J call TRBJ2-6; no firm D call. Trimming removed 4 bases at V and 0 bases at J, with 8 bases between. The CDR3 length is 15 residues. The V gene's germline CDR1 is SGHTS and CDR2 YDEGEE. CDR3 protein: CASSRANSGANVLTF. The CDR3 DNA sequence: TGTGCCAGCAGCAGAGCCAACTCTGGGGCCAACGTCCTGACTTTC.